This TCR beta chain was observed in a study of OX40 agonist ivuxolimab in advanced cancers. Study-level information: Partial responses were achieved by three patients: one hepatocellular carcinoma, two cutaneous melanoma.

Overall study findings and caveats: No determination was made of the antigen specificity of the expanded peripheral T cells.

The table lists this clone with a few counts. As yet, its antigen is unknown. TCRdb's copy holds only in-frame clones and misses some; the assay was immunoSEQ multiplex PCR. The profile shows more than 60,000 clones, about 81% of them singletons. Trimming removed 7 bases from V and 6 bases from J; junction bases left unmatched: 9. The CDR3 sequence is 14 residues long. Germline loops: CDR1 MNHEY, CDR2 SVGAGI. The sequences come from CD4+ or CD8+ T cells sorted from blood, collected in a trial of the OX40 agonist ivuxolimab. This chain connects TRBV6-5 to TRBJ1-2; 9 bases fit TRBD1. The origin of this receptor is an adult with an advanced solid tumor such as melanoma, head and neck, liver or kidney cancer. The CDR3 DNA is TGTGCCAGCACCACGACAGGGGGAGGAGATGGCTACACCTTC. Amino acids: CASTTTGGGDGYTF.